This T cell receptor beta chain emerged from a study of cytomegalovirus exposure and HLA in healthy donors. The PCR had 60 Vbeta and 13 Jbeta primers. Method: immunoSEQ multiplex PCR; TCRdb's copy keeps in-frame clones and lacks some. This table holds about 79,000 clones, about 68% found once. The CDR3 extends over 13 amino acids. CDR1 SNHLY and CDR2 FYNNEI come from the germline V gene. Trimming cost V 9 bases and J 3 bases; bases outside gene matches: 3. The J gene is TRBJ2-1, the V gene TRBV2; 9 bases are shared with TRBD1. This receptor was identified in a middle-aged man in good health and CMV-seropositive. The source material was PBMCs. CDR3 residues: CARGTGRYNEQFF. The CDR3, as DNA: TGTGCCAGGGGGACAGGGCGCTACAATGAGCAGTTCTTC.